This TCR beta chain originates from a study of blood T cell repertoires in COVID-19. Study-level background: COVID-19 samples collected from the United States, Italy and Spain covered acute and convalescent phases. T cells, B-cell-depleted T cells, or PBMCs supplied cDNA or gDNA.

Under the authors' procedure: Cell counts per sample came from amplifying reference gene primers. The protocol was immunoSEQ multiplex PCR, while the TCRdb copy is restricted to in-frame clones and leaves out a portion. The V and J calls and the clone size are those of that table, but D and trimming were determined from the DNA. The repertoire holds 25,000 to 35,000 clones, over 75% seen once, with roughly 9.1% in the top ten. Germline V gives CDR1 MNHEY, CDR2 SVGAGI. This CDR3 has 13 amino acids. J gave up 5 bases and V 6 bases, and 4 bases lay outside the gene matches. This clone has more than one count but fewer than ten.

Sequenced: peripheral blood. The receptor comes from a man older than 75 with active COVID-19. V and J are TRBV6-5 and TRBJ1-3, with 7 bases identical to TRBD1. Here the CDR3 reads CASRTGTRNTIYF. DNA of the CDR3: TGTGCCAGCAGGACAGGGACTCGAAACACCATATATTTT.